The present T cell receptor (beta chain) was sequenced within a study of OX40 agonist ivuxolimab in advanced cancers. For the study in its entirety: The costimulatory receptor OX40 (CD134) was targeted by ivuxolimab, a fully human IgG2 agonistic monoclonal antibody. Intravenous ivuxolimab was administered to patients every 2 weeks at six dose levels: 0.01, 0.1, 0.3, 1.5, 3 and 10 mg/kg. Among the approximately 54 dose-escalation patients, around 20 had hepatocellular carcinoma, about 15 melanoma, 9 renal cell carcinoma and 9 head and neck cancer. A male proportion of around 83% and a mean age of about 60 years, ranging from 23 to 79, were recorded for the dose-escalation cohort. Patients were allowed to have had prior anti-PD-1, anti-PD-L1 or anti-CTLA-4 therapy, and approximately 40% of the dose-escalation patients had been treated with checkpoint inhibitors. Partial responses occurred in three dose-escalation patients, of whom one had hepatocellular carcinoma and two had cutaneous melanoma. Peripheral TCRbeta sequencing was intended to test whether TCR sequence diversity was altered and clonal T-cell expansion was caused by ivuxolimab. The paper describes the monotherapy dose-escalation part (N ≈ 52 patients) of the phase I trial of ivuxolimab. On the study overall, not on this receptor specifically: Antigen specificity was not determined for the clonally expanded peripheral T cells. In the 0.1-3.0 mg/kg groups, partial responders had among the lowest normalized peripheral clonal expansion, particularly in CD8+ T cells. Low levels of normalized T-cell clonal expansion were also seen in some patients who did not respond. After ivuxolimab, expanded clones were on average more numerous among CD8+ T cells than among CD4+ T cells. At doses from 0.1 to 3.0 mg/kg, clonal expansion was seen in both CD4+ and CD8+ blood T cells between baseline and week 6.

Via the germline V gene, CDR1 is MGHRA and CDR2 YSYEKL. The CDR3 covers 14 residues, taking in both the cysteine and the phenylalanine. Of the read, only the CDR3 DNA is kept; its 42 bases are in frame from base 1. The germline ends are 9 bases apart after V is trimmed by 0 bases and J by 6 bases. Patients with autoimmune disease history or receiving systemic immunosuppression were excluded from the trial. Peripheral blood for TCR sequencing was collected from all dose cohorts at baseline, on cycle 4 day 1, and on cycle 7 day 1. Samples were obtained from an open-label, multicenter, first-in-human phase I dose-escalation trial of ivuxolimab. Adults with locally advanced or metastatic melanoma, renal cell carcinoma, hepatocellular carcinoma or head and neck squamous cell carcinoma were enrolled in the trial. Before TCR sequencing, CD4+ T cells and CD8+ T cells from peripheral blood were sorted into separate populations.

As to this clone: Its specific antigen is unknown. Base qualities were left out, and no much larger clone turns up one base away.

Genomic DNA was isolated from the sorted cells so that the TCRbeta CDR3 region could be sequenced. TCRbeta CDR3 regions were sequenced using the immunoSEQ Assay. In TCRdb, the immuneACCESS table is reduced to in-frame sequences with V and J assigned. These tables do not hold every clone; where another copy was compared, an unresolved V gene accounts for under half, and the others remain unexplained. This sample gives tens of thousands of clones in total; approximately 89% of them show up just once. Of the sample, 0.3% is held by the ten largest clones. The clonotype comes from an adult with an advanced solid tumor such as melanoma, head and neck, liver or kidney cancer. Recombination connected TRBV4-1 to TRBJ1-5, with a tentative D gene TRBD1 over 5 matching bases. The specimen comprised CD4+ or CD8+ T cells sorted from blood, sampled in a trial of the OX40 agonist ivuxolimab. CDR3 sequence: CASSQDSGGQPQHF. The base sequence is TGCGCCAGCAGCCAAGATTCCGGGGGTCAGCCCCAGCATTTT.